Detailed here is one T cell receptor (beta chain). In the original processing: Quantification of nucleated cells was approximated via reference gene primer amplification. TCRdb's copy holds only in-frame clones and misses some; the assay was immunoSEQ multiplex PCR. V and J calls and clone size are given by that table; D and trimming were obtained from the DNA. The sample records hundreds of thousands of clones, about 87% being singletons. These data originate in a study of blood T cell repertoires in COVID-19. Study-level background: Acute and convalescent COVID-19 samples came from the United States, Italy and Spain. The cDNA or gDNA used as material had been derived from T cells, B-cell-depleted T cells, or PBMCs.

Germline V gene sequence: CDR1 GTSNPN, CDR2 SVGIG (reference sequence). Trimming removed 0 bases from V and 4 bases from J, with 12 bases in between. The CDR3 spans 14 residues. This sequence was found in a man aged 70-80 years with acute or convalescent COVID-19. Sequenced sample: peripheral blood. The chain carries TRBV30 and TRBJ1-1; D possibly corresponds to TRBD1 (5 bases). The CDR3 here is CAWSVPGGTTEAFF. The DNA of the CDR3 is TGTGCCTGGAGTGTACCGGGGGGTACCACTGAAGCTTTCTTT.